This TCR beta chain was retrieved from a study of graft-versus-host responses after intestinal transplantation. With respect to this clone: The antigen remains undetermined.

The protocol was immunoSEQ multiplex PCR, while the TCRdb copy is restricted to in-frame clones and leaves out a portion. The sample holds more than 90,000 clones; roughly 92% are singletons and the top ten take roughly 0.23%. General study findings and limits: Declining HvG levels early post-transplant were linked to peak circulating GvH clone levels.

Germline lookup yields CDR1 LGHNA and CDR2 YNFKEQ. The CDR3 runs to 17 residues. V was clipped by 3 bases and J by 5 bases; unmatched bases: 6. The sequence derives from a human donor who was the organ donor for an intestinal transplant. Sequenced material: unstimulated CD4+ T cells sorted from spleen or lymph node cells, taken before transplant. The chain recombines TRBV4-2 with TRBJ2-2; TRBD2 matches at 13 bases. The DNA for the CDR3 is TGTGCCAGCAGCCATCGGACTAGCGGGAGCCAAACCGGGGAGCTGTTTTTT. The encoded protein is CASSHRTSGSQTGELFF.